These 22 T cell receptor beta chains originate from one sample sequenced in a study of shared clonotypes between healthy human individuals. Data came from immunoSEQ multiplex PCR; TCRdb stores just in-frame clones and leaves some out. The table records 2 million to 2.5 million clones, around 95% of them present only once. Sequencing input: naive CD4+ T cells sorted from blood. Indicated subset: CD45RA+ positively selected. These TCRs come from a young man in good health.

The CDR3 loop reads CASSFPSGIPGELFF. DNA of the CDR3: TGTGCCAGCAGCTTTCCTAGCGGGATCCCCGGGGAGCTGTTTTTT. The rearrangement joins TRBV5-8 to TRBJ2-2; TRBD2 agrees at 9 bases. This CDR3 is 15 amino acids long. In germline, CDR1 is SGHTS, CDR2 YDEGEE. J gave up 6 bases and V 2 bases, and 5 bases lay outside the gene matches. The full variable domain, its missing parts supplied by reference TRBV5-8 and TRBJ2-2, is EAGVTQSPTHLIKTRGQQATLRCSPISGHTSVYWYQQALGLGLQFLLWYDEGEERNRGNFPPRFSGRQFPNYSSELNVNALELEDSALYLCASSFPSGIPGELFFGEGSRLTVL.

The rearrangement links TRBV5-8 to TRBJ2-5, with a weak D call TRBD1 (5 bases). The CDR3 sequence is 13 residues long. Germline values: CDR1 SGHTS, CDR2 YDEGEE. V shed 7 bases and J shed 5 bases, with 15 bases lying between them. The CDR3, as DNA: TGTGCCAGCCTAAGGGGCCCGATGGAGACCCAGTACTTC. Amino acid sequence: CASLRGPMETQYF.

A word on this clone: The identical CDR3 is also encoded by other nucleotide sequences in the sample. The chain uses TRBV19 and TRBJ2-7; D might be TRBD1 (5 bases). The CDR3 consists of 14 residues. Trimming took 6 bases from V and 3 from J, leaving 15 bases between them. Germline loops: CDR1 LNHDA, CDR2 SQIVND (reference sequence). DNA of the CDR3: TGTGCCAGTAGGCGGACATCTGGTCTCTACGAGCAGTACTTC. Encoded protein: CASRRTSGLYEQYF.

This clone was found once. In DNA form, the CDR3 reads TGCGCCAGCAGCTTGGAGGGTGGGTTAGGGGTGAACGAGCAGTACTTC. As protein: CASSLEGGLGVNEQYF. The J gene is TRBJ2-7, the V gene TRBV5-1, with a weak D call TRBD1 (5 bases). Germline V gene lookup returns CDR1 SGHRS and CDR2 YFSETQ. CDR3 length: 16 residues. The germline V and J ends were trimmed by 0 bases and 5 bases, with 18 bases remaining between them.

The J gene is TRBJ1-2, the V gene TRBV6-1; 8 bases agree with TRBD1. Unmatched junction bases numbered 6, after V lost 4 bases and J lost 8 bases. The CDR3 covers 13 residues. Germline CDR1 MNHNS, CDR2 SASEGT. The CDR3, as DNA: TGTGCCAGCAGTGGACAGGGGTACGGAGGCTACACCTTC. This gives the protein CASSGQGYGGYTF.

This sequence joins TRBV7-2 and TRBJ2-6; tentative D call: TRBD1 (5 bases). The CDR3 consists of 15 residues. Germline V lookup: CDR1 SGHTA, CDR2 FQGNSA. Trimming removed 1 base at V and 4 bases at J, with 8 bases between. In DNA form, the CDR3 reads TGTGCCAGCAGCTTAGATAGGGGAGGGGCCAACGTCCTGACTTTC. Translation: CASSLDRGGANVLTF. Full variable domain (rest looked up from reference TRBV7-2 and TRBJ2-6): GAGVSQSPSNKVTEKGKDVELRCDPISGHTALYWYRQSLGQGLEFLIYFQGNSAPDKSGLPSDRFSAERTGGSVSTLTIQRTQQEDSAVYLCASSLDRGGANVLTFGAGSRLTVL.

The chain employs TRBV5-1 and TRBJ2-2; no clear D. The CDR3 sequence is 13 residues long. The V end lost 2 bases, the J end lost 6 bases, and 8 bases lay between the germline ends. The germline CDR1 and CDR2 sequences are SGHRS and YFSETQ. DNA for the CDR3: TGCGCCAGCAGCTTAAGGGAACCCGGGGAGCTGTTTTTT. Translated: CASSLREPGELFF.

The chain is built from TRBV6-5 and TRBJ2-1, with D tentatively TRBD2 (5 bases). V lost 4 bases, J lost 7 bases, and 5 bases lay in between. Germline V lookup: CDR1 MNHEY, CDR2 SVGAGI. The CDR3 contains 11 residues. The CDR3 loop reads CASSWRNEQFF. The CDR3 DNA is TGTGCCAGCAGTTGGAGGAATGAGCAGTTCTTC.

The genes are TRBV27 and TRBJ1-6, with 10 bases fitting TRBD1. Looked up from germline, CDR1 is MNHEY and CDR2 is SMNVEV (reference sequence). The CDR3 length is 16 residues. Trimming removed 2 bases from V and 8 bases from J; junction bases left unmatched: 6. The chain's CDR3 is CASSLEGQGGYSPLHF. The CDR3 DNA is TGTGCCAGCAGTTTAGAAGGACAGGGGGGTTATTCACCCCTCCACTTT.

This chain connects TRBV11-3 to TRBJ2-7; 9 bases map to TRBD1. The germline gives CDR1 SGHNT, CDR2 YENEEA. V dropped 0 bases and J dropped 1; count of bases not matched to a gene: 1. This CDR3 spans 15 amino acids. CDR3 sequence (DNA): TGTGCCAGCAGCTTAGATGGGACAGGGTCCTACGAGCAGTACTTC. This encodes CASSLDGTGSYEQYF. Drawing the rest from reference TRBV11-3 and TRBJ2-7, the complete variable domain is EAGVVQSPRYKIIEKKQPVAFWCNPISGHNTLYWYLQNLGQGPELLIRYENEEAVDDSQLPKDRFSAERLKGVDSTLKIQPAELGDSAVYLCASSLDGTGSYEQYFGPGTRLTVT.

The CDR3 is CASSYSGPPYEQYF. The CDR3 DNA reads as TGTGCCAGCAGTTATTCCGGGCCCCCCTACGAGCAGTACTTC. The gene calls are TRBV6-5 and TRBJ2-7; D is uncertain. V lost 3 bases to trimming and J lost 2 bases, with 11 bases between them. The CDR3 is made up of 14 amino acids. The germline V gene has CDR1 MNHEY and CDR2 SVGAGI.

The chain is built from TRBV5-1 and TRBJ2-7, with D perhaps TRBD1 or TRBD2 (7 bases each). Germline-derived CDR1 and CDR2 are SGHRS and YFSETQ. Trimming cost V 4 bases and J 5 bases, with 16 bases left between them. This CDR3 has 14 residues. Here the CDR3 reads CASSPMTGTNEQYF. Written as DNA, the CDR3 is TGCGCCAGCAGCCCGATGACAGGGACTAACGAGCAGTACTTC.

Concerning this clone: A far larger clone lies a single base away; this is likely a read error. The V and J genes are TRBV4-1 and TRBJ2-7; 8 nucleotides agree with TRBD1. This CDR3 comprises 14 residues. J lost 3 bases, V lost 1 base, and 2 bases had no gene match. Germline V gene data show CDR1 as MGHRA and CDR2 as YSYEKL. The CDR3, as DNA: TGCGCCAGCAGCCAAGCCGGGACAGGCTACGAGCAGTACTTC. As protein: CASSQAGTGYEQYF.

The CDR3 sequence is CASNRGQRETQYF. For the CDR3, the DNA is TGTGCCAGTAACAGGGGGCAGAGGGAGACCCAGTACTTC. The chain carries TRBV19 and TRBJ2-5; 9 bases line up with TRBD1. The CDR3 contains 13 residues. Germline V CDR1 and CDR2: LNHDA, SQIVND (reference sequence). With 7 bases clipped from V and 5 bases from J, the junction kept 5 bases outside the gene matches.

This chain uses TRBV7-2 with TRBJ2-3; 11 bases map to TRBD1. The CDR3 is 15 residues long. The V gene's germline CDR1 is SGHTA and CDR2 FQGNSA. Losses at the gene ends were 7 bases for V and 4 bases for J; bases not matched to a gene: 7. As DNA, the CDR3 is TGTGCCAGCACCCTAAGGGGACAGGGGGCAGATACGCAGTATTTT. Translated: CASTLRGQGADTQYF.

The table lists this clone with a count of one. The V call is TRBV30, the J call TRBJ2-3, with 7 bases aligning to TRBD2. There are 15 residues in the CDR3. CDR1 and CDR2 (germline): GTSNPN, SVGIG (reference sequence). After removal of 2 bases from V and 3 bases from J, the junction contained 8 bases not matched to a gene. CDR3 loop: CAWSLAASGTDTQYF. For the CDR3, the DNA is TGTGCCTGGAGTCTAGCGGCTAGCGGAACAGATACGCAGTATTTT.

The chain combines TRBV7-6 with TRBJ2-2; a weak D match, TRBD2 (7 bases). CDR1 and CDR2 (germline): SGHVS, FNYEAQ. V lost 3 bases to trimming and J lost 5 bases, with 13 bases between them. CDR3 length equals 15 residues. CDR3 bases: TGTGCCAGCAGCTTGGCACAGGGAGGGACCGGGGAGCTGTTTTTT. It yields the protein CASSLAQGGTGELFF.

Notes on this clone: The sample contains more than one DNA sequence encoding this CDR3. The chain is built from TRBV27 and TRBJ2-7; D ambiguous. The CDR3 runs 12 residues. The germline V gene encodes CDR1 MNHEY and CDR2 SMNVEV (reference sequence). V was clipped by 4 bases and J by 1 base, with 5 bases between them. CDR3 protein: CASSSSSYEQYF. The CDR3 coding sequence is TGTGCCAGCAGTTCCTCGTCCTACGAGCAGTACTTC.

The chain employs TRBV7-9 and TRBJ2-1; 9 bases align to TRBD1. This CDR3 contains 15 residues. The ends lost 5 bases at V and 5 bases at J; junction bases unmatched: 7. From germline, CDR1 is SEHNR and CDR2 FQNEAQ (reference sequence). In DNA form, the CDR3 reads TGTGCCAGCAGCCCTCCGGGACAGGGACACAATGAGCAGTTCTTC. It translates to CASSPPGQGHNEQFF. The full variable domain, in which reference TRBV7-9 and TRBJ2-1 provide the parts outside the CDR3, is DTGVSQNPRHKITKRGQNVTFRCDPISEHNRLYWYRQTLGQGPEFLTYFQNEAQLEKSRLLSDRFSAERPKGSFSTLEIQRTEQGDSAMYLCASSPPGQGHNEQFFGPGTRLTVL.

This clone was picked up one time. The genes are TRBV4-3 and TRBJ2-3, with 10 bases that match TRBD2. Germline V gene sequence: CDR1 LGHNA, CDR2 YSLEER. This CDR3 has 16 residues. V lost 3 bases to trimming and J lost 2 bases; unmatched junction nucleotides: 5. CDR3 sequence reads: CASSHRTSGNTDTQYF. The CDR3 DNA follows: TGCGCCAGCAGCCATCGGACTAGCGGTAACACAGATACGCAGTATTTT.

The chain has TRBV5-4 and TRBJ2-6, with TRBD1 matching over 11 bases. The CDR3 totals 18 residues. In germline, CDR1 is SGHNT, CDR2 YYREEE (reference sequence). Germline trimming cut 4 bases from V and 0 bases from J; bases unmatched to any gene: 6. The CDR3 region has the DNA TGTGCCAGCAGCGGGACCGGGACAGGGGGCTCTGGGGCCAACGTCCTGACTTTC. Translated, it gives CASSGTGTGGSGANVLTF.

This clone has only one observation. CDR3 loop: CASGLPPSNQPQHF. DNA for the CDR3: TGTGCTAGTGGTTTGCCCCCGAGCAATCAGCCCCAGCATTTT. This rearrangement joins TRBV12-5 to TRBJ1-5; D remains ambiguous. The V and J ends lost 2 bases and 1 base respectively, with 6 bases between them. CDR1 LGHNT and CDR2 FRNRAP come from the germline V gene. The CDR3 has 14 amino acids.